The rows below give T cell receptor beta chains drawn from one sample of a study of CD8 T cells in Susac syndrome. TCRdb independently ran MiXCR on the immunoSEQ multiplex PCR reads; one entry per CDR3 protein. This sample yields 75,000 to 95,000 distinct CDR3 sequences, of which roughly 96% are seen a single time; more than 0.55% belongs to the top ten. The source material was CD8+ T cells from PBMCs. Receptors were obtained from a human donor with Susac syndrome. Both conserved end residues are part of each CDR3. A D gene is named only where the DNA matches it firmly.

>12|.|TRBV4-3|TRBJ2-1
CASSQTAGEQFF
TGCGCCAGCAGCCAAACGGCAGGTGAGCAGTTCTTC
>15|.|TRBV5-4|TRBJ1-1
CASRDSGWWNTEAFF
TGTGCCAGCAGGGACTCAGGGTGGTGGAACACTGAAGCTTTCTTT
>15|.|TRBV3-1|TRBJ1-6
CASSQLGTNNSPLHF
TGTGCCAGCAGCCAATTGGGGACAAATAATTCACCCCTCCACTTT
>15|.|TRBV30|TRBJ2-5
CAWSAGNRREETQYF
TGTGCCTGGAGTGCAGGCAACAGGAGGGAAGAGACCCAGTACTTC
>13|.|TRBV29-1|TRBJ2-5
CSVEARSGETQYF
TGCAGCGTTGAAGCCCGTTCTGGGGAGACCCAGTACTTC
>13|.|TRBV25-1|TRBJ1-6
CASQGGVNSPLHF
TGTGCCAGCCAAGGGGGAGTTAATTCACCCCTCCACTTT
>15|.|TRBV30|TRBJ1-3
CAWSVSAVSGNTIYF
TGTGCCTGGAGTGTATCTGCTGTCTCTGGAAACACCATATATTTT
>17|TRBD1|TRBV11-3|TRBJ2-7
CASSLGSTDRSLYEQYF
TGTGCCAGCAGCCTAGGGAGTACGGACAGGTCACTGTACGAGCAGTACTTC
>12|.|TRBV4-3|TRBJ1-1
CASSQEGVEAFF
TGCGCCAGCAGCCAAGAAGGGGTTGAAGCTTTCTTT
>16|.|TRBV6-5|TRBJ1-3
CASSYQQGYSGNTIYF
TGTGCCAGCAGTTATCAACAGGGCTACTCTGGAAACACCATATATTTT
>13|TRBD2|TRBV3-1|TRBJ2-1
CASSQVREAEQFF
TGTGCCAGCAGCCAAGTTCGGGAGGCTGAGCAGTTCTTC
>12|.|TRBV30|TRBJ1-4
CAWSRVGEKLFF
TGTGCCTGGAGTCGGGTTGGAGAAAAACTGTTTTTT